These 9 T cell receptor beta chains were sequenced from one sample in a study of cytomegalovirus exposure and HLA in healthy donors. 13 Jbeta primers and 60 Vbeta primers were used for the PCR. This table comes from immunoSEQ multiplex PCR, and its TCRdb copy is limited to in-frame clones, with some not included. Among approximately 240,000 clones listed, approximately 90% were seen once. The sequencing sample was made of PBMCs. The receptors here all came from a woman under 30 in good health and CMV-seronegative.

The chain uses TRBV29-1 and TRBJ2-1, with 8 bases identical to TRBD2. V was clipped by 4 bases and J by 2 bases; unmatched bases: 13. Germline V gene data show CDR1 as SQVTM and CDR2 as ANQGSEA. CDR3 size: 17 residues. CDR3 coding DNA: TGCAGCGTTGGGGGGGGGCGGGCGGGAGGTACCTACAATGAGCAGTTCTTC. This gives the protein CSVGGGRAGGTYNEQFF.

The chain recombines TRBV30 with TRBJ2-7; 7 nucleotides agree with TRBD2. The CDR3 covers 16 residues. Unmatched junction bases numbered 13, after V lost 3 bases and J lost 2 bases. CDR1 and CDR2 from the germline V gene are GTSNPN and SVGIG (reference sequence). CDR3 nucleotides: TGTGCCTGGAGGGGAGGGGTCGTAAGCGCCACCTACGAGCAGTACTTC. Amino acid sequence: CAWRGGVVSATYEQYF.

The genes are TRBV6-6 and TRBJ1-5; 10 bases are a match to TRBD1. The CDR3 totals 15 residues. V trimming: 3 bases; J trimming: 5 bases; junction bases outside the gene matches: 4. Per germline, CDR1 MNHNY and CDR2 SVGAGI (reference sequence). CDR3 in DNA: TGTGCCAGCAGTTATCCCGGGACAGGGGATCAGCCCCAGCATTTT. Translating gives CASSYPGTGDQPQHF.

V and J are TRBV14 and TRBJ1-4, with a possible D match to TRBD1 (6 bases). V was shortened by 4 bases and J by 7 bases, with 10 bases between the two germline ends. The germline CDR1 and CDR2 sequences are SGHDN and FVKESK. The CDR3 contains 13 residues. The chain's CDR3 is CASSLWGREKLFF. CDR3 DNA: TGTGCCAGCAGCCTCTGGGGGCGTGAAAAACTGTTTTTT.

The V gene is TRBV19, the J gene TRBJ2-2; the D gene is possibly TRBD2 (6 bases). V gave up 10 bases and J gave up 2 bases, with 20 bases separating them. This CDR3 spans 16 amino acids. From germline, CDR1 is LNHDA and CDR2 SQIVND (reference sequence). CDR3 amino acids: CATLRAFGGNTGELFF. CDR3 sequence (DNA): TGTGCCACCCTAAGGGCTTTCGGGGGTAACACCGGGGAGCTGTTTTTT.

The rearrangement links TRBV27 to TRBJ2-2; 10 nucleotides align to TRBD2. The V segment lost 5 bases and the J segment 1 base; nucleotides outside the gene matches: 1. This CDR3 comprises 15 residues. Germline V CDR1 and CDR2: MNHEY, SMNVEV (reference sequence). As DNA, the CDR3 is TGTGCCAGCAGTGGGACTAGCGAGAACACCGGGGAGCTGTTTTTT. It yields the protein CASSGTSENTGELFF.

This clone was seen once. The V gene is TRBV30, the J gene TRBJ1-4, with 7 bases aligning to TRBD1. This CDR3 is 15 amino acids long. Unmatched junction bases numbered 11, after V lost 3 bases and J lost 7 bases. Per the germline V gene, CDR1 is GTSNPN and CDR2 is SVGIG (reference sequence). In DNA form, the CDR3 reads TGTGCCTGGAGCGGCGCCAGGGGGAAGTCTGAAAAACTGTTTTTT. As protein: CAWSGARGKSEKLFF.

V and J are TRBV10-3 and TRBJ1-2; D is possibly TRBD1 (6 bases). The CDR3 loop spans 12 amino acids. Germline-derived CDR1 and CDR2 are ENHRY and SYGVKD. Trimming took 7 bases from V and 7 from J, leaving 13 bases between them. CDR3 coding DNA: TGTGCCATCATAAACAGGGAAGGTGGCTACACCTTC. It codes for CAIINREGGYTF.

The J gene is TRBJ1-5, the V gene TRBV27; 7 bases line up with TRBD1. CDR1 and CDR2 (germline): MNHEY, SMNVEV (reference sequence). CDR3 length: 16 amino acids. V lost 5 bases to trimming and J lost 9 bases; unmatched junction nucleotides: 16. The CDR3, as DNA: TGTGCCAGCAGTCCCACGACAGGGTTTACACGACCGCCCCAGCATTTT. It is translated as CASSPTTGFTRPPQHF.